This TCR beta chain was observed in a study of OX40 agonist ivuxolimab in advanced cancers. Study-wide results and limits: Expanded clones tended on average to be more numerous among CD8+ T cells than CD4+.

Comments on this clone: The antigen remains undetermined.

The method was immunoSEQ multiplex PCR; TCRdb's version includes in-frame clones alone and lacks a portion of them. The sample holds about 92,000 clones, approximately 91% seen once. The germline V gene has CDR1 SGHVS and CDR2 FQNEAQ. This CDR3 has 11 amino acids. Between the trimmed V and J ends, which lost 5 bases and 8 bases, there was a span of 9 bases. Sequenced material: CD4+ or CD8+ T cells sorted from blood, taken in a trial of the OX40 agonist ivuxolimab. The V and J genes are TRBV7-8 and TRBJ1-1; D might be TRBD1 (5 bases). This clonotype was sampled from an adult with an advanced solid tumor such as melanoma, head and neck, liver or kidney cancer. For the CDR3, the DNA is TGTGCCAGCAGCACGGGACGGGAAGCTTTCTTT. It specifies CASSTGREAFF.